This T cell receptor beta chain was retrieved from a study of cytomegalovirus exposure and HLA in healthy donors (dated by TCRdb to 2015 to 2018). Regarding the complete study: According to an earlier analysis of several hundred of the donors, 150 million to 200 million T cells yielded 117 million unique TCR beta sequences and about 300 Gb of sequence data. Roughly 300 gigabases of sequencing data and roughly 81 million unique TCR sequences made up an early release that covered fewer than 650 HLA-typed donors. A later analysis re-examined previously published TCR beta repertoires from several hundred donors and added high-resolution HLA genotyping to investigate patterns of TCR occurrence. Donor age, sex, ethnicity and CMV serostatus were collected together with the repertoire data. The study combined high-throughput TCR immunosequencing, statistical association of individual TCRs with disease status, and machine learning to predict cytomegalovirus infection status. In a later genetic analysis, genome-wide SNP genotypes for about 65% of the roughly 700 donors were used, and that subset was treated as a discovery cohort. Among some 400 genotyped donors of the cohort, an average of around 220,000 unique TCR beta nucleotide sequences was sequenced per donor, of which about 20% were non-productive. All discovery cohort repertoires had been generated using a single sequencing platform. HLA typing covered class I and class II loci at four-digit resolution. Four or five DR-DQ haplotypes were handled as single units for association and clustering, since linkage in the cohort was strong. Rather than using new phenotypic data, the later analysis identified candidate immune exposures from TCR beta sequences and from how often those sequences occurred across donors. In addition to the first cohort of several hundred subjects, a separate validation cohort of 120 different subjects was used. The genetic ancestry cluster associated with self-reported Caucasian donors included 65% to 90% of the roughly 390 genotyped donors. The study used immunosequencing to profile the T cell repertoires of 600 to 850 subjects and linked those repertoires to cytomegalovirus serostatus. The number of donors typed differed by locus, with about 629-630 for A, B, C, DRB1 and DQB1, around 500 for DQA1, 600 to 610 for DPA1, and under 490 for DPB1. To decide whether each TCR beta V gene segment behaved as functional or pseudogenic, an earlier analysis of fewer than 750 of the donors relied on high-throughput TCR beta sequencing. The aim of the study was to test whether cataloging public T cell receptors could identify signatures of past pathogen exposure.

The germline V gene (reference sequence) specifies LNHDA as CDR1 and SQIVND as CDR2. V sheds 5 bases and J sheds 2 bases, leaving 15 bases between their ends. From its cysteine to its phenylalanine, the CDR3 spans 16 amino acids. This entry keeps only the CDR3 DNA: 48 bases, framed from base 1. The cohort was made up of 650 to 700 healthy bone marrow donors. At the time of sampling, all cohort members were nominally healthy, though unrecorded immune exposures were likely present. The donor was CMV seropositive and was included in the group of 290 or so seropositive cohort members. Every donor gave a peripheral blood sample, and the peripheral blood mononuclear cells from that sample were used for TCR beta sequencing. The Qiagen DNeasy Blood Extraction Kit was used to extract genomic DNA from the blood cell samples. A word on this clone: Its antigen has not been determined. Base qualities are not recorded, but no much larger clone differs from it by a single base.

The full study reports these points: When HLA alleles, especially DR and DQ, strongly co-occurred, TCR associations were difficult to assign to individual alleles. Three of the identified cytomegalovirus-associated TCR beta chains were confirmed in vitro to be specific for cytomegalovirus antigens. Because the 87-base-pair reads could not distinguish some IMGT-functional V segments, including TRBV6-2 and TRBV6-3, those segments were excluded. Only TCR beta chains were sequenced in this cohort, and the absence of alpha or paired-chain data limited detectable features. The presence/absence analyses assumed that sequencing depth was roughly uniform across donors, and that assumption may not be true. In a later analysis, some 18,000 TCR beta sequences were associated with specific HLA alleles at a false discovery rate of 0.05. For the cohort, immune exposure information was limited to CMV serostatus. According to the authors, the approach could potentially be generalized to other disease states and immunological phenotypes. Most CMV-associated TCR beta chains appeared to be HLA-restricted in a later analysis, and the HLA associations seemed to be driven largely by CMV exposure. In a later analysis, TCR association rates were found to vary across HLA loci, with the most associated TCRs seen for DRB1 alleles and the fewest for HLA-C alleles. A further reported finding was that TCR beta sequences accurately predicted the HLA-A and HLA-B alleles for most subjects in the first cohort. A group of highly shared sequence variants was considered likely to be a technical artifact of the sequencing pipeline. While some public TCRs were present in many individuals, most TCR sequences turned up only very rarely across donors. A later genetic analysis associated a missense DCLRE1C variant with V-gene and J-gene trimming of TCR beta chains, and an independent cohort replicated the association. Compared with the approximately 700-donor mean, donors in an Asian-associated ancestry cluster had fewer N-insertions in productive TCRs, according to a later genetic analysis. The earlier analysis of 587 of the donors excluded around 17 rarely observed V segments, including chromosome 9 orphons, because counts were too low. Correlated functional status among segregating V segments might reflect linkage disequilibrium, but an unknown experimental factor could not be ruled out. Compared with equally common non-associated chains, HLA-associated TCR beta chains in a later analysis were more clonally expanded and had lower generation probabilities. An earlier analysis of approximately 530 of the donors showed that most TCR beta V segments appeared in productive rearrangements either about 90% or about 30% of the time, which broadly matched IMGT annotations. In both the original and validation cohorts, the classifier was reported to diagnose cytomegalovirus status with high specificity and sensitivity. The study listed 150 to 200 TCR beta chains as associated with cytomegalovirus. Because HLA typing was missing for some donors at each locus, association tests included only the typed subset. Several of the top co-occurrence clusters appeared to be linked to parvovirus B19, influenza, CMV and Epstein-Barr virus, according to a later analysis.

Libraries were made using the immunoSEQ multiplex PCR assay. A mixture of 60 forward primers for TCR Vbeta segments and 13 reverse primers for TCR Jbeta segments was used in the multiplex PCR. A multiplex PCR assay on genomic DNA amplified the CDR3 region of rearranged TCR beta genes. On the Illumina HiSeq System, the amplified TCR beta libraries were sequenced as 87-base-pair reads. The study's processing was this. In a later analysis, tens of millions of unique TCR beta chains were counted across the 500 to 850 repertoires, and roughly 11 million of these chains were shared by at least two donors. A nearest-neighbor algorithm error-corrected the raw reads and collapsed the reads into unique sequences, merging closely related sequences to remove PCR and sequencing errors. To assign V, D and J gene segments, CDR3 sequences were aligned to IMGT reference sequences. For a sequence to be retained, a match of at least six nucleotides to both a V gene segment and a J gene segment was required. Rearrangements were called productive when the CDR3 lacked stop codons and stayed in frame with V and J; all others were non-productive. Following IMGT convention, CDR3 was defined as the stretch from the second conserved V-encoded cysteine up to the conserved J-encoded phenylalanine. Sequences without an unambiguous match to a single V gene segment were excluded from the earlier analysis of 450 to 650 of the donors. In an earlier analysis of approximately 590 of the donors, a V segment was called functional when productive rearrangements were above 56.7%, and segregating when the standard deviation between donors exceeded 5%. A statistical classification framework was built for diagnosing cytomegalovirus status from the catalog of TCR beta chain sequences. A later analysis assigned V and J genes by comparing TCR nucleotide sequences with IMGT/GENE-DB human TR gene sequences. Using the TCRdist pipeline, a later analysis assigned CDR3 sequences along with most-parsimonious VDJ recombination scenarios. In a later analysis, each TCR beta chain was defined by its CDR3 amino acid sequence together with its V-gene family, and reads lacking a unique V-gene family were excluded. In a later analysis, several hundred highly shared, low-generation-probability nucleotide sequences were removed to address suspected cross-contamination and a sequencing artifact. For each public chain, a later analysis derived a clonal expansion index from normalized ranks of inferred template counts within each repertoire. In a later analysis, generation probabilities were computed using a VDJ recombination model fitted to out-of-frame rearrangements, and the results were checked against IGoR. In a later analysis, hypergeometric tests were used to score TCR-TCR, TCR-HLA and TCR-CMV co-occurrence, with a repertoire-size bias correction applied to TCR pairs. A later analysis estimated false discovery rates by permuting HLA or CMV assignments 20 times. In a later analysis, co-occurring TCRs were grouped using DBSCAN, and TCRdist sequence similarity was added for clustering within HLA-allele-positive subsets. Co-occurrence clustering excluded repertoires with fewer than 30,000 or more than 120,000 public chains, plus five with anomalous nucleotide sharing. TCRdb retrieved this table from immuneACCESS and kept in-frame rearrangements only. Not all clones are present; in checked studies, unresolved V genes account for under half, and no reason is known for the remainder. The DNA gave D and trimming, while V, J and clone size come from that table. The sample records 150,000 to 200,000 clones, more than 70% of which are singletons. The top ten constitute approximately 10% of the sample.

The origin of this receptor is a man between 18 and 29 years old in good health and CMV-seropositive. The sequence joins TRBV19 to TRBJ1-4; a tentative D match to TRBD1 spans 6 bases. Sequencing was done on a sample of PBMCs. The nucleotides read TGTGCCAGTAGTCCGGGGACAATGATGACTAATGAAAAACTGTTTTTT. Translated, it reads CASSPGTMMTNEKLFF.